This TCR beta chain is drawn from a study of response to subunit inactivated influenza vaccine. TCRdb re-called the RT-PCR reads through MiXCR, storing one row per CDR3 protein. The sample lists 650,000 to 800,000 distinct CDR3 sequences; approximately 15% were seen once. This clonotype appeared many times. What it recognizes is unknown. Whole-study results and caveats: Authors suggested seasonal influenza vaccinations each recruit few new T cells.

The CDR3 extends over 15 amino acids. V gave up 3 bases and J gave up 5 bases, with 16 bases separating them. Germline V CDR1 and CDR2: SNHLY, FYNNEI. This TCR was recovered from a man aged 50-60 years who received an inactivated influenza vaccine. Sequencing used PBMCs from blood, obtained around 14 days before vaccination. The J gene is TRBJ2-5, the V gene TRBV2; D may be TRBD2 (6 bases). CDR3 amino acids: CASSDRLGGGETQYF. Written as DNA, the CDR3 is TGTGCCAGCAGTGATAGACTGGGAGGCGGGGAGACCCAGTACTTC.